Shown below are 19 T cell receptor beta chains from a single sample sequenced in a study of blood T cell repertoires in COVID-19. Repertoires were generated with immunoSEQ multiplex PCR, while TCRdb's copy carries only in-frame clones and drops some. Altogether fewer than 350,000 clones are present, around 85% being singletons, with the ten largest covering approximately 2%. Source material: peripheral blood. These receptors were collected from a woman younger than 45 who had recovered from COVID-19.

This chain links TRBV24-1 with TRBJ2-3, with 10 nucleotides matching TRBD1. After removal of 7 bases from V and 3 bases from J, the junction contained 9 bases not matched to a gene. From germline, CDR1 is KGHDR and CDR2 SFDVKD. The length of the CDR3 is 16 residues. The CDR3 sequence is CATSETGGMFTDTQYF. CDR3 nucleotide sequence: TGTGCCACCAGCGAGACAGGGGGCATGTTTACAGATACGCAGTATTTT.

V usage is TRBV7-2 and J usage is TRBJ1-1, with 8 bases matching TRBD1. Germline V gene lookup returns CDR1 SGHTA and CDR2 FQGNSA. V lost 5 bases, J lost 9 bases, and 11 bases stayed unmatched. The CDR3 contains 14 residues. CDR3 DNA sequence: TGTGCCAGCAGCCAGGCCCCGGGACAGGCTAAAGCTTTCTTT. Translation gives CASSQAPGQAKAFF. The variable domain in full, completed from reference TRBV7-2 and TRBJ1-1, reads GAGVSQSPSNKVTEKGKDVELRCDPISGHTALYWYRQSLGQGLEFLIYFQGNSAPDKSGLPSDRFSAERTGGSVSTLTIQRTQQEDSAVYLCASSQAPGQAKAFFGQGTRLTVV.

The rearrangement joins TRBV27 to TRBJ2-7, with 11 bases that match TRBD2. The CDR3 runs 17 residues. V trimming: 5 bases; J trimming: 2 bases; junction bases outside the gene matches: 11. Germline lookup yields CDR1 MNHEY and CDR2 SMNVEV (reference sequence). This CDR3 is CASSATGVAGGPYEQYF. The CDR3 DNA follows: TGTGCCAGCAGTGCTACTGGGGTAGCGGGAGGGCCCTACGAGCAGTACTTC.

The chain joins TRBV5-1 to TRBJ2-5, with 10 bases that match TRBD1. Germline assignment: CDR1 SGHRS and CDR2 YFSETQ. Trimming took 1 base from V and 5 from J; bases not matched to a gene: 5. The CDR3 runs 15 residues. CDR3 region: CASSLQGQGPETQYF. The CDR3 DNA reads TGCGCCAGCAGCTTGCAGGGACAGGGGCCGGAGACCCAGTACTTC. Looking up the rest from reference TRBV5-1 and TRBJ2-5 gives the full variable domain: KAGVTQTPRYLIKTRGQQVTLSCSPISGHRSVSWYQQTPGQGLQFLFEYFSETQRNKGNFPGRFSGRQFSNSRSEMNVSTLELGDSALYLCASSLQGQGPETQYFGPGTRLLVL.

This chain links TRBV12-3 or TRBV12-4 with TRBJ2-7; D is perhaps TRBD2 (6 bases). The DNA matches TRBJ2-5 better at its end, which makes the J call doubtful. CDR3 size: 13 residues. The chain's CDR3 is CASKKQEGTTQYF. CDR3 bases: TGTGCCAGCAAAAAACAGGAGGGGACGACCCAGTACTTC.

The chain carries TRBV24-1 and TRBJ2-7; 10 bases line up with TRBD1. Trimming removed 7 bases from V and 7 bases from J; junction bases left unmatched: 6. The CDR3 has 13 amino acids. Germline V lookup: CDR1 KGHDR, CDR2 SFDVKD. The CDR3 DNA sequence: TGTGCCACCAGCCGGGACAGGGGTGAGGAGCAGTACTTC. Its protein product is CATSRDRGEEQYF.

Note on this clone: Other DNA sequences in this sample translate to the same CDR3. The chain recombines TRBV5-1 with TRBJ2-5; 11 bases agree with TRBD2. Germline CDR1 is SGHRS and CDR2 is YFSETQ. The CDR3 has 16 residues. V was clipped by 0 bases and J by 1 base; unmatched bases: 2. In nucleotides, the CDR3 is TGCGCCAGCAGCTTGGGGCTAGCGGGGGGCCAAGAGACCCAGTACTTC. Protein product: CASSLGLAGGQETQYF.

The J gene is TRBJ2-1, the V gene TRBV7-9; 10 nucleotides line up with TRBD2. Germline lookup yields CDR1 SEHNR and CDR2 FQNEAQ (reference sequence). The CDR3 has 18 amino acids. J lost 3 bases, V lost 7 bases, and 15 bases had no gene match. For the CDR3, the DNA is TGTGCCAGCACCCTTGCGGGCCCCCTAGCGGGGGTCTACAATGAGCAGTTCTTC. Translating gives CASTLAGPLAGVYNEQFF.

The chain carries TRBV13 and TRBJ2-7, with 9 bases identical to TRBD1. J was trimmed by 4 bases and V by 2 bases; bases with no gene match: 3. The CDR3 is 14 amino acids. Germline-derived CDR1 and CDR2 are PRHDT and FYEKMQ (reference sequence). Here the CDR3 reads CASSLRDRAYEQYF. The CDR3 nucleotides read TGTGCCAGCAGCTTACGGGACAGGGCTTACGAGCAGTACTTC. The full variable domain, in which reference TRBV13 and TRBJ2-7 provide the parts outside the CDR3, is AAGVIQSPRHLIKEKRETATLKCYPIPRHDTVYWYQQGPGQDPQFLISFYEKMQSDKGSIPDRFSAQQFSDYHSELNMSSLELGDSALYFCASSLRDRAYEQYFGPGTRLTVT.

The chain uses TRBV28 and TRBJ2-7; 11 nucleotides align to TRBD1. The V gene's germline CDR1 is MDHEN and CDR2 SYDVKM. The CDR3 length is 13 residues. V lost 8 bases and J lost 2; bases outside the gene matches: 2. CDR3 nucleotide sequence: TGTGCCAGCCGGACAGGGGGCGCCTACGAGCAGTACTTC. Translating it yields CASRTGGAYEQYF.

The chain couples TRBV11-2 to TRBJ2-6; TRBD1 is a possible D gene (5 bases). Germline V lookup: CDR1 SGHAT, CDR2 FQNNGV. The V and J ends lost 2 bases and 2 bases respectively, with 7 bases between them. This CDR3 has 15 residues. The CDR3 reads CASSLSGTGANVLTF. The DNA for the CDR3 is TGTGCCAGCAGCTTATCAGGGACTGGGGCCAACGTCCTGACTTTC.

The gene calls are TRBV4-1 and TRBJ2-7, with D uncertain. Trimming shortened V by 0 bases and J by 2 bases, and 8 bases separated the two germline ends. CDR1 and CDR2 from the germline V gene are MGHRA and YSYEKL. The CDR3 has 14 amino acids. The CDR3 sequence: CASSQEWQAYEQYF. CDR3 nucleotide sequence: TGCGCCAGCAGCCAAGAATGGCAGGCCTACGAGCAGTACTTC.

The gene calls are TRBV4-1 and TRBJ2-1; 13 positions agree with TRBD2. The CDR3 covers 15 residues. The germline V gene encodes CDR1 MGHRA and CDR2 YSYEKL. V dropped 4 bases and J dropped 7; count of bases not matched to a gene: 4. The CDR3 region is CASSPGLAGTNEQFF. CDR3 bases: TGCGCCAGCAGCCCGGGACTAGCGGGGACGAATGAGCAGTTCTTC.

This clone was detected only once. The chain combines TRBV4-3 with TRBJ2-7; tentatively, D is TRBD2 (6 bases). Germline V CDR1 and CDR2: LGHNA, YSLEER. The V gene lost 0 bases and the J gene lost 3 bases, with 9 bases spanning the gap. The CDR3 is 14 amino acids. CDR3 bases: TGCGCCAGCAGCCAAGAGGCGGGGAGCTACGAGCAGTACTTC. Protein product: CASSQEAGSYEQYF.

This clone came up a few times. Other DNA sequences in the same sample also yield this CDR3. In DNA form, the CDR3 reads TGTGCCAGCAGCGTAGGGGGACAGGGAAATCAGCCCCAGCATTTT. It encodes CASSVGGQGNQPQHF. The chain employs TRBV9 and TRBJ1-5, with 9 bases lining up with TRBD1. V was pared by 0 bases and J by 4 bases, with 2 bases of the junction left unmatched. CDR1 is SGDLS, CDR2 YYNGEE, per germline. This CDR3 has 15 residues. The full variable domain, its missing parts supplied by reference TRBV9 and TRBJ1-5, is DSGVTQTPKHLITATGQRVTLRCSPRSGDLSVYWYQQSLDQGLQFLIQYYNGEERAKGNILERFSAQQFPDLHSELNLSSLELGDSALYFCASSVGGQGNQPQHFGDGTRLSIL.

The chain combines TRBV28 with TRBJ2-2; D remains ambiguous. Trimming took 6 bases from V and 1 from J, leaving 3 bases between them. This CDR3 comprises 12 residues. From germline, CDR1 is MDHEN and CDR2 SYDVKM. For the CDR3, the DNA is TGTGCCAGCAGCCTGAACACCGGGGAGCTGTTTTTT. This gives the protein CASSLNTGELFF.

The chain uses TRBV7-2 and TRBJ2-5, with D unclear. The CDR3 contains 14 residues. Per germline, CDR1 SGHTA and CDR2 FQGNSA. The V gene lost 2 bases and the J gene lost 0 bases, with 7 bases spanning the gap. CDR3 protein: CASSLFEYQETQYF. As DNA, the CDR3 is TGTGCCAGCAGCTTATTCGAGTACCAAGAGACCCAGTACTTC.

The gene calls are TRBV5-8 and TRBJ2-7, with D perhaps matching TRBD1 (5 bases). This CDR3 comprises 14 residues. Trimming left V 1 base short and J 4 bases short, with 12 bases between. Per germline, CDR1 SGHTS and CDR2 YDEGEE. The DNA for the CDR3 is TGTGCCAGCAGCTTGATCCCCAGGGCGTACGAGCAGTACTTC. Its translation: CASSLIPRAYEQYF.

This clone was found once. The V gene is TRBV7-2, the J gene TRBJ2-7; 7 nucleotides agree with TRBD1. The junction had 3 bases not matched to a gene; V was cut back by 4 bases and J by 0 bases. This CDR3 region has 14 residues. Germline V gives CDR1 SGHTA, CDR2 FQGNSA. CDR3 protein: CASSSGTVSYEQYF. CDR3 DNA sequence: TGTGCCAGCAGCTCCGGGACAGTCTCCTACGAGCAGTACTTC.